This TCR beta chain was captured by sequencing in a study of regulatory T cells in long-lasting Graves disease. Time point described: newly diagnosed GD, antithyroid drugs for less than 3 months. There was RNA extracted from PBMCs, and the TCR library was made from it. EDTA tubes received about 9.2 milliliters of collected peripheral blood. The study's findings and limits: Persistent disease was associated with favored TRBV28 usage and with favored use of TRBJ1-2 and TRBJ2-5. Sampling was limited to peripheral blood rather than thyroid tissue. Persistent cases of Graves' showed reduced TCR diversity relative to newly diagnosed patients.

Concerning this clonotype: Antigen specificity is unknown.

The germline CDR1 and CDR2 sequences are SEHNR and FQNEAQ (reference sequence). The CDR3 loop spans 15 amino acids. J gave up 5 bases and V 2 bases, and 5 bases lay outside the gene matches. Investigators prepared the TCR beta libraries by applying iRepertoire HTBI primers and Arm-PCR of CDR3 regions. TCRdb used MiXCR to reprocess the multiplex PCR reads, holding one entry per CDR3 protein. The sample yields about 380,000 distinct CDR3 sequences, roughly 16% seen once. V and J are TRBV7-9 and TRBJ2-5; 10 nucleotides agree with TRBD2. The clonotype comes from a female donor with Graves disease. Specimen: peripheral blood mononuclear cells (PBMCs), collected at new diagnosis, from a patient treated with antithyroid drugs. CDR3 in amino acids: CASSLLAGVRETQYF. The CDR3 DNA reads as TGTGCCAGCAGCTTACTAGCGGGGGTCAGGGAGACCCAGTACTTC.